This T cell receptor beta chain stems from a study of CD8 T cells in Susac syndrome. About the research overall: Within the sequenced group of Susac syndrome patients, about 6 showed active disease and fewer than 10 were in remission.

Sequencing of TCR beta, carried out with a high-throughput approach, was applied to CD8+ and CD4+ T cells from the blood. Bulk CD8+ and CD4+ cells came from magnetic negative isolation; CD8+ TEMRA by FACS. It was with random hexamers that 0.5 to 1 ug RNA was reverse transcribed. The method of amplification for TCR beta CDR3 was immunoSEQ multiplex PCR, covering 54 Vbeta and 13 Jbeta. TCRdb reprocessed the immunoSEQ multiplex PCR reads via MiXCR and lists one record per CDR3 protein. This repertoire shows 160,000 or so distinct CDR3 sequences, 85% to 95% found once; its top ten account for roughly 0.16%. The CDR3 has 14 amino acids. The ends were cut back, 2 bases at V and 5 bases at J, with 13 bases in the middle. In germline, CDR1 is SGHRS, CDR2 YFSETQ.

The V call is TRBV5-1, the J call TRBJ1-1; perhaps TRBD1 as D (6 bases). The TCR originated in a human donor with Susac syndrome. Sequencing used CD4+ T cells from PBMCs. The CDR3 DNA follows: TGCGCCAGCAGCTTATCAGGGGCGAGTACTGAAGCTTTCTTT. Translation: CASSLSGASTEAFF.